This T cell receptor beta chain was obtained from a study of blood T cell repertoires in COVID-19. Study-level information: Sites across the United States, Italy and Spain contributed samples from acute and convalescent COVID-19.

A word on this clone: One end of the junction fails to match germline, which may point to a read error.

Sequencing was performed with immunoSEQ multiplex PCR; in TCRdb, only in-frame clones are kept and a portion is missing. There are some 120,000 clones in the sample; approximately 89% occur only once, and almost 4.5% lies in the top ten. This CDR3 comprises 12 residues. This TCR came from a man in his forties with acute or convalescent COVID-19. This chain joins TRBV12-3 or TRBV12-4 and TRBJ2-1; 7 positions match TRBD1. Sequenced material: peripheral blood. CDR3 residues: CASSLPQGPRVF. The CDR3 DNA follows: TGTGCCAGCAGTCTTCCACAGGGGCCGCGCGTCTTC.